This record concerns one TCR beta chain sequence. Its antigen specificity is not known. No qualities accompany the bases; no much larger clone lies one base away. In the prospective study, participants were about 18 to 100 years old, resided in about two dozen geographic areas of the United States, and were enrolled through a virtual design. Cohort assignment in the prospective study relied on participant-reported clinical history from a screening survey and a study questionnaire. Mobile phlebotomists in the prospective study collected whole blood, serum and a nasopharyngeal or oropharyngeal swab from every participant. Over an approximately two-month period, participants in the prospective study had the option of providing additional blood draws and questionnaires. Before DNA extraction, prospective study blood samples were shipped either frozen or at room temperature. This sample was included in a study of blood T cell repertoires in COVID-19 (dated by TCRdb to 2020 to 2022). Study-wide context: Samples from collaborators originated in the United States, Italy and Spain and spanned both the acute and convalescent phases of COVID-19. Sample metadata almost always included a de-identified subject ID, COVID-19 status, age in years and sex. The repertoires were made available in a free public database intended to serve as a resource for research on the immune response to SARS-CoV-2. Samples were obtained from the ongoing ImmuneRACE study (first 160 participants) and from about 1,300 subjects provided by 6 global collaborators. Where HLA class I and class II types were available, the types were taken from metadata supplied by the sample provider, not from assay-based typing. The material from the prospective study consisted of cDNA or gDNA derived from T cells, B-cell-depleted T cells, or PBMCs. The dataset comprised deeply sampled blood TCRbeta repertoires from subjects exposed to, actively infected with, or recovered from COVID-19. Points the paper makes about the study in general: Clinical and demographic metadata were provided uncurated, with the amount varying by source and participant.

V drops 5 bases and J drops 2 bases, leaving 15 bases in between. CDR3 length: 15 amino acids, cysteine to phenylalanine. Solely the CDR3 DNA is kept, with 45 bases framed from the first base. CDR1 and CDR2, looked up from the germline V gene, are SGHVS and FNYEAQ. TCRbeta CDR3 regions were amplified from genomic DNA using the immunoSEQ Assay, a bias-controlled multiplex PCR. Per the authors' processing: The number of nucleated cells in each sample was estimated from the amplification of reference gene primers within the assay. Sequence reads were collapsed and filtered to measure the absolute abundance of every unique TCRbeta CDR3 rearrangement. For each sample, productive Simpson clonality was calculated as the square root of Simpson's diversity index over productive rearrangements. Held by TCRdb, this immuneACCESS table contains in-frame sequences only and omits some clones. Under half of the omission traces to an unresolved V gene where checked; the cause of the rest is unknown. That table is the source of V, J and clone size, and D and trimming were worked out from the DNA. The sample contains about 60,000 clones, approximately 81% of them found a single time. Of the sample, 3.5% to 4% falls within the top ten clones.

This TCR was recovered from a woman in her thirties or forties with acute COVID-19. Sequencing used PBMCs or T cells enriched from blood (not recorded which). The chain employs TRBV7-6 and TRBJ1-2; TRBD1 is possibly the D segment (5 matching bases). The DNA sequence is given as TGTGCCAGCAGCCCCGGGGGTGGGGGGAACTATGGCTACACCTTC. This yields the protein CASSPGGGGNYGYTF.